These 27 T cell receptor beta chains were sequenced from one sample in a study of blood T cell repertoires in COVID-19 (dated by TCRdb to between 2020 and 2021). The library relied on the immunoSEQ multiplex PCR assay. This immuneACCESS table, as held by TCRdb, lists in-frame sequences with V and J called but not all clones. Of the missing ones, under half trace to an unresolved V gene in checked studies; the others have no known cause. The sample contains roughly 38,000 clones, approximately 90% of them found a single time. The ten largest account for around 20% of the sample. The sample was peripheral blood. Receptors originate from a man in his fifties in a cohort sampled during active COVID-19.

The V call is TRBV19, the J call TRBJ2-1; 10 positions agree with TRBD2. The CDR3 is 17 residues long. Germline V lookup: CDR1 LNHDA, CDR2 SQIVND (reference sequence). Trimming removed 3 bases from V and 0 bases from J; junction bases left unmatched: 5. CDR3 in amino acids: CASSIVLAGYSYNEQFF. As DNA, the CDR3 is TGTGCCAGTAGTATTGTACTAGCGGGATACTCCTACAATGAGCAGTTCTTC.

This clone was picked up many times. This chain joins TRBV28 and TRBJ2-7; 8 positions agree with TRBD1. CDR3 size: 16 residues. Losses at the gene ends were 3 bases for V and 0 bases for J; bases not matched to a gene: 7. Germline V CDR1 and CDR2: MDHEN, SYDVKM. As DNA, the CDR3 is TGTGCCAGCAGTTTTCTATGGGACAGGCCCTCCTACGAGCAGTACTTC. This codes for CASSFLWDRPSYEQYF.

This clone was seen a handful of times. The rearrangement uses TRBV5-6 and TRBJ1-1; TRBD1 matches at 11 bases. Per germline, CDR1 SGHDT and CDR2 YYEEEE. Trimming cost V 4 bases and J 7 bases; bases outside gene matches: 3. The CDR3 sequence is 13 residues long. CDR3 sequence reads: CASSIGTGGEAFF. DNA of the CDR3: TGTGCCAGCAGCATCGGGACAGGGGGTGAAGCTTTCTTT. Full variable domain (outside the CDR3, taken from reference TRBV5-6 and TRBJ1-1): DAGVTQSPTHLIKTRGQQVTLRCSPKSGHDTVSWYQQALGQGPQFIFQYYEEEERQRGNFPDRFSGHQFPNYSSELNVNALLLGDSALYLCASSIGTGGEAFFGQGTRLTVV.

The sample holds a few counts of this clone. The chain uses TRBV2 and TRBJ1-2; 12 bases align to TRBD1. This CDR3 comprises 15 residues. With V trimmed by 1 base and J by 6 bases, 3 bases remained unmatched. The germline V gene encodes CDR1 SNHLY and CDR2 FYNNEI. This CDR3 reads CASSEGDRGQHGYTF. The CDR3 region has the DNA TGTGCCAGCAGTGAAGGGGACAGGGGGCAACATGGCTACACCTTC.

The chain is built from TRBV3-1 (or the pseudogene TRBV3-2) and TRBJ2-1; 7 bases agree with TRBD2. V lost 0 bases and J lost 2; bases outside the gene matches: 10. The germline CDR1 and CDR2 sequences are LGHDT and YNNKEL (reference sequence). This CDR3 contains 18 residues. CDR3 loop: CASSQDLGSGGPYNEQFF. The CDR3 DNA reads TGTGCCAGCAGCCAAGATCTTGGGTCGGGAGGCCCCTACAATGAGCAGTTCTTC.

The chain couples TRBV5-6 to TRBJ2-7, with TRBD1 as a possible D gene (5 bases). Trimming left V 0 bases short and J 4 bases short, with 11 bases between. CDR1 is SGHDT and CDR2 is YYEEEE in the germline V gene. CDR3 length: 14 residues. CDR3 DNA sequence: TGTGCCAGCAGCTTGGTTGGACACCGATACGAGCAGTACGTC. It is translated as CASSLVGHRYEQYV.

The chain recombines TRBV5-1 with TRBJ1-6; D is unclear. V was shortened by 0 bases and J by 4 bases, with 11 bases between the two germline ends. The CDR3 contains 16 residues. Germline V gene data show CDR1 as SGHRS and CDR2 as YFSETQ. CDR3 amino acids: CASSLEPRGYNSPLHF. CDR3 DNA sequence: TGCGCCAGCAGCTTGGAACCACGGGGTTATAATTCACCCCTCCACTTT.

The J gene is TRBJ2-1, the V gene TRBV6-2 or TRBV6-3; 14 nucleotides line up with TRBD2. The V gene's germline CDR1 is MNHEY and CDR2 SVGEGT. CDR3 length: 19 amino acids. Germline trimming cut 4 bases from V and 0 bases from J; bases unmatched to any gene: 8. The chain's CDR3 is CASSSPGLAGEHSYNEQFF. The CDR3 region has the DNA TGTGCCAGCAGTTCTCCGGGACTAGCGGGGGAACACTCCTACAATGAGCAGTTCTTC.

The genes are TRBV11-2 and TRBJ2-6; the match to TRBD1 covers 7 bases. This CDR3 is built from 16 residues. CDR1 and CDR2 from the germline V gene are SGHAT and FQNNGV. After removal of 5 bases from V and 0 bases from J, the junction contained 4 bases not matched to a gene. The chain's CDR3 is CASSRTGLSGANVLTF. Written as DNA, the CDR3 is TGTGCCAGCAGCCGGACAGGACTCTCTGGGGCCAACGTCCTGACTTTC.

The chain's CDR3 is CAWTRTGSTEAFF. CDR3 DNA: TGTGCCTGGACTAGGACAGGGAGCACTGAAGCTTTCTTT. The chain joins TRBV30 to TRBJ1-1; 8 nucleotides align to TRBD1. This CDR3 has 13 amino acids. CDR1 is GTSNPN, CDR2 SVGIG, per germline (reference sequence). The trim removed 4 bases at V and 4 bases at J, leaving 5 bases unmatched.

The chain employs TRBV10-2 and TRBJ1-1, with 8 positions matching TRBD1. CDR1 and CDR2 from the germline V gene are WSHSY and SAAADI. CDR3 length equals 11 residues. Trimming took 8 bases from V and 10 from J; bases not matched to a gene: 6. The CDR3 here is CASGTDRVAFF. The CDR3, as DNA: TGCGCCAGCGGGACGGACAGGGTAGCTTTCTTT.

The chain has TRBV29-1 and TRBJ1-1; TRBD1 agrees at 8 bases. V gave up 6 bases and J gave up 3 bases; unmatched junction bases: 6. In germline, CDR1 is SQVTM, CDR2 ANQGSEA. CDR3 length equals 13 residues. The CDR3 loop is CSVANRGDTEAFF. The DNA of the CDR3 is TGCAGCGTCGCTAACAGGGGGGACACTGAAGCTTTCTTT.

The rearrangement uses TRBV13 and TRBJ1-2, with TRBD1 matching 8 bases. The CDR3 extends over 15 amino acids. Germline V gene lookup returns CDR1 PRHDT and CDR2 FYEKMQ (reference sequence). The V and J ends lost 2 bases and 2 bases, in that order; junction bases with no gene match: 4. CDR3 residues: CASSLPDRDNYGYTF. The CDR3 region has the DNA TGTGCCAGCAGCTTACCGGACAGGGACAACTATGGCTACACCTTC.

The V gene is TRBV4-2, the J gene TRBJ1-5; 9 bases agree with TRBD1. CDR1 and CDR2 (germline): LGHNA, YNFKEQ. The CDR3 length is 18 residues. V lost 3 bases, J lost 2 bases, and 11 bases stayed unmatched. CDR3 nucleotides: TGTGCCAGCAGCCAGGAAAGGACAGGGGTGGCTGGCAATCAGCCCCAGCATTTT. Residues: CASSQERTGVAGNQPQHF.

The V and J genes are TRBV5-5 and TRBJ1-1; D may be TRBD1 (6 bases). Germline V gene data show CDR1 as SGHKS and CDR2 as YYEKEE (reference sequence). The V and J ends lost 2 bases and 1 base respectively, with 12 bases between them. This CDR3 has 15 residues. Written as DNA, the CDR3 is TGTGCCAGCAGCTTTTTTACAGGGCGGAACACTGAAGCTTTCTTT. This encodes CASSFFTGRNTEAFF.

This clone turned up a few times. This chain links TRBV30 with TRBJ2-5; no clear D. CDR1 is GTSNPN and CDR2 is SVGIG in the germline V gene (reference sequence). V lost 0 bases and J lost 13, with 15 bases in between. This CDR3 is 12 amino acids long. The CDR3, as DNA: TGTGCCTGGAGTGTACGGCGAGGCCTCAGGTACTTC. Its protein product is CAWSVRRGLRYF.

V and J are TRBV6-2 or TRBV6-3 and TRBJ2-3; 9 nucleotides align to TRBD1. The CDR3 has 16 amino acids. Trimming took 1 base from V and 6 from J; bases not matched to a gene: 8. Germline values: CDR1 MNHEY, CDR2 SVGEGT. The CDR3 region is CASSYWTGAGSDTQYF. The CDR3 nucleotides are TGTGCCAGCAGTTACTGGACAGGGGCCGGGTCGGATACGCAGTATTTT.

The chain carries TRBV9 and TRBJ2-7, with 7 bases identical to TRBD1. V dropped 3 bases and J dropped 3; count of bases not matched to a gene: 9. This CDR3 contains 15 residues. Looked up from germline, CDR1 is SGDLS and CDR2 is YYNGEE. The CDR3: CASSEHRGTGYEQYF. CDR3 DNA: TGTGCCAGCAGCGAACACAGGGGAACAGGCTACGAGCAGTACTTC.

The chain joins TRBV19 to TRBJ1-5; D gene uncertain. This CDR3 comprises 16 residues. Germline assignment: CDR1 LNHDA and CDR2 SQIVND (reference sequence). The germline V and J ends were trimmed by 3 bases and 6 bases, with 18 bases remaining between them. CDR3 amino acids: CASSMTRRAAGQPQHF. As DNA, the CDR3 is TGTGCCAGTAGTATGACCCGACGGGCCGCGGGTCAGCCCCAGCATTTT.

This rearrangement joins TRBV5-1 to TRBJ1-4, with D possibly TRBD1 on 6 matching bases. CDR3 length equals 17 residues. Trimming pared 0 bases from V and 4 bases from J, leaving 16 bases between. Per germline, CDR1 SGHRS and CDR2 YFSETQ. The CDR3 DNA reads TGCGCCAGCAGCTTGGGGGGCCTTACAGGGAATAATGAAAAACTGTTTTTT. Its translation is CASSLGGLTGNNEKLFF.

V usage is TRBV18 and J usage is TRBJ1-5; D unclear. Trimming shortened V by 6 bases and J by 2 bases, and 5 bases separated the two germline ends. The CDR3 has 12 residues. Germline V CDR1 and CDR2: KGHSH, LQKENI. This CDR3 reads CASSPGNQPQHF. The CDR3 bases are TGTGCCAGCTCCCCTGGCAATCAGCCCCAGCATTTT.

The chain is built from TRBV3-1 (or the pseudogene TRBV3-2) and TRBJ2-5; 8 bases align to TRBD1. J lost 1 base, V lost 6 bases, and 7 bases had no gene match. The germline V gene has CDR1 LGHDT and CDR2 YNNKEL (reference sequence). The CDR3 is 15 residues long. CDR3 coding DNA: TGTGCCAGCAGAGGACAGGGCCCCCCCCAAGAGACCCAGTACTTC. Translating gives CASRGQGPPQETQYF.

J is TRBJ2-5 and V is TRBV6-2 or TRBV6-3; the match to TRBD1 covers 7 bases. The CDR3 loop spans 14 amino acids. Germline-derived CDR1 and CDR2 are MNHEY and SVGEGT. The junction had 0 bases not matched to a gene; V was cut back by 0 bases and J by 2 bases. The CDR3 region has the DNA TGTGCCAGCAGTTACTCGGGACAGCAAGAGACCCAGTACTTC. Amino acids: CASSYSGQQETQYF.

V and J are TRBV11-1 and TRBJ1-2; D may be TRBD1 (6 bases). This CDR3 region has 13 residues. Trimming left V 6 bases short and J 4 bases short, with 12 bases between. Germline lookup yields CDR1 SGHAT and CDR2 FQDESV (reference sequence). As DNA, the CDR3 is TGTGCCAGCAGTCTACAGGGCCTCTATGGCTACACCTTC. Encoded protein: CASSLQGLYGYTF.

The chain is built from TRBV5-1 and TRBJ2-5; 14 bases line up with TRBD2. The CDR3 is 18 amino acids. Looked up from germline, CDR1 is SGHRS and CDR2 is YFSETQ. The trim removed 4 bases at V and 2 bases at J, leaving 10 bases unmatched. The CDR3 loop is CASSLGTSGSLRQETQYF. CDR3 in DNA: TGCGCCAGCAGCCTCGGGACTAGCGGGAGTTTGAGGCAAGAGACCCAGTACTTC. The complete variable domain, with remaining parts taken from reference TRBV5-1 and TRBJ2-5, reads KAGVTQTPRYLIKTRGQQVTLSCSPISGHRSVSWYQQTPGQGLQFLFEYFSETQRNKGNFPGRFSGRQFSNSRSEMNVSTLELGDSALYLCASSLGTSGSLRQETQYFGPGTRLLVL.

The V gene is TRBV6-1, the J gene TRBJ2-2; D gene ambiguous. Looked up from germline, CDR1 is MNHNS and CDR2 is SASEGT. This CDR3 has 13 residues. V lost 2 bases and J 6 bases, leaving 7 bases between the germline ends. The CDR3 DNA is TGTGCCAGCAGTGAACTGTTTCCCGGGGAGCTGTTTTTT. It encodes CASSELFPGELFF.

This chain connects TRBV6-1 to TRBJ1-5; D gene unclear. This CDR3 has 20 residues. The V end was cut by 2 bases, the J end by 0 bases, with 23 bases between. From germline, CDR1 is MNHNS and CDR2 SASEGT. The CDR3 DNA reads TGTGCCAGCAGTGAAAATTTTGCGGGTGCGGGTGTTTATAGCAATCAGCCCCAGCATTTT. Its translation: CASSENFAGAGVYSNQPQHF.